This entry features one T cell receptor beta chain sequence. The sample contains more than one DNA sequence encoding this CDR3. On sorted subsets, replicate PCRs used 200 to 250 ng DNA, or 27,000 or so T cell genomes. The data were produced by immunoSEQ multiplex PCR, yet TCRdb's version contains in-frame clones alone and is incomplete. The data show more than 1.2 million clones, just under 99% seen once. The sample comes from a study of shared clonotypes between healthy human individuals. With V trimmed by 3 bases and J by 6 bases, 5 bases remained unmatched. CDR1 is KGHSH, CDR2 LQKENI, per germline. This CDR3 contains 14 residues.

The chain uses TRBV18 and TRBJ1-2, with 9 positions matching TRBD1. Sequencing input: naive CD4+ T cells sorted from blood. Subset denoted: CD45RA+ positively selected. The origin of this receptor is a man under 40 in good health. The CDR3 loop reads CASSPPGQGHGYTF. For the CDR3, the DNA is TGTGCCAGCTCACCCCCGGGACAGGGCCATGGCTACACCTTC.